Below, 17 T cell receptor beta chains from the same sample are listed, as sequenced in a study of beta chain features in type 1 diabetes. Notes on the study in general: The study found moderately but significantly shorter TCRB CDR3s in all four CD4+ subsets of Type 1 diabetes patients.

Expressed TCRB transcripts were sequenced, since all the RNA that had been isolated was reverse transcribed. The repertoire was sequenced with immunoSEQ multiplex PCR; TCRdb's copy has only in-frame clones and lacks some. The sample has 640,000 or so clones, over 12% seen once; the top ten hold 0.03% to 0.04%. No cognate antigen is known for these TCRs. The sequencing input was naive CD4+ T cells from blood. These TCRs come from a young man with type 1 diabetes.

The chain has TRBV5-4 and TRBJ2-7; TRBD2 matches 12 bases. V gave up 0 bases and J gave up 4 bases; unmatched junction bases: 5. CDR3 length equals 16 residues. The germline V gene encodes CDR1 SGHNT and CDR2 YYREEE (reference sequence). CDR3 DNA: TGTGCCAGCAGCTTGGGACTAGCGGGAGTGGTATACGAGCAGTACTTC. Translation: CASSLGLAGVVYEQYF.

The CDR3 is CSVEDRGRVKMNTEAFF. The CDR3 DNA sequence: TGCAGCGTTGAAGATCGGGGCAGGGTTAAGATGAACACTGAAGCTTTCTTT. This chain links TRBV29-1 with TRBJ1-1; D may be TRBD1 (5 bases). Germline V gives CDR1 SQVTM, CDR2 ANQGSEA. The ends were cut back, 0 bases at V and 0 bases at J, with 17 bases in the middle. This CDR3 is 17 amino acids long.

The V gene is TRBV10-3, the J gene TRBJ2-1; 12 bases map to TRBD2. V lost 6 bases to trimming and J lost 8 bases; unmatched junction nucleotides: 5. The CDR3 is 14 residues long. Germline lookup yields CDR1 ENHRY and CDR2 SYGVKD. This chain's CDR3 is CAIRRLAGEDEQFF. The CDR3 region has the DNA TGTGCCATCAGGCGACTAGCGGGAGAGGATGAGCAGTTCTTC.

This clone was detected only a few times. The V gene is TRBV7-9, the J gene TRBJ2-3, with D uncertain. V was cut by 5 bases and J by 4 bases, with 4 bases left in between. The CDR3 runs to 11 residues. Germline lookup yields CDR1 SEHNR and CDR2 FQNEAQ (reference sequence). This CDR3 reads CASSGSDTQYF. For the CDR3, the DNA is TGTGCCAGCAGCGGTTCAGATACGCAGTATTTT. Variable domain in full (rest from reference TRBV7-9 and TRBJ2-3): DTGVSQNPRHKITKRGQNVTFRCDPISEHNRLYWYRQTLGQGPEFLTYFQNEAQLEKSRLLSDRFSAERPKGSFSTLEIQRTEQGDSAMYLCASSGSDTQYFGPGTRLTVL.

This clone was seen a few times. This chain uses TRBV29-1 with TRBJ2-5, with 7 bases lining up with TRBD1. Germline lookup yields CDR1 SQVTM and CDR2 ANQGSEA. The CDR3 contains 14 residues. V dropped 3 bases and J dropped 4; count of bases not matched to a gene: 8. CDR3 amino acids: CSVDLVDRRETQYF. The CDR3, as DNA: TGCAGCGTTGATCTGGTGGACAGGCGAGAGACCCAGTACTTC.

The chain carries TRBV7-8 and TRBJ1-1; D may be TRBD1 (5 bases). Germline CDR1 and CDR2: SGHVS and FQNEAQ. CDR3 length: 16 residues. V shed 5 bases and J shed 6 bases, with 22 bases lying between them. This CDR3 reads CASSPLGAADSAEAFF. For the CDR3, the DNA is TGTGCCAGCAGCCCCCTAGGGGCCGCGGATAGCGCTGAAGCTTTCTTT.

This clone has just a few counts. The chain uses TRBV4-1 and TRBJ2-5, with TRBD2 matching over 10 bases. In germline, CDR1 is MGHRA, CDR2 YSYEKL. Trimming cost V 3 bases and J 0 bases; bases outside gene matches: 16. The CDR3 runs to 20 residues. For the CDR3, the DNA is TGCGCCAGCAGCCAGGCCCTAATAGCGGGAGGACCGAAGTACCAAGAGACCCAGTACTTC. As protein: CASSQALIAGGPKYQETQYF.

This clone was detected once. The chain is built from TRBV6-5 and TRBJ1-2; 10 bases are a match to TRBD1. This CDR3 spans 15 amino acids. The trim removed 5 bases at V and 3 bases at J, leaving 6 bases unmatched. CDR1 MNHEY and CDR2 SVGAGI come from the germline V gene. CDR3 region: CASSHETGGHYGYTF. The CDR3 bases are TGTGCCAGCAGTCACGAGACAGGGGGCCACTATGGCTACACCTTC.

This clone turned up a few times. The V gene is TRBV11-2, the J gene TRBJ2-3; no firm D call. V was clipped by 7 bases and J by 3 bases, with 14 bases between them. CDR3 size: 14 residues. CDR1 SGHAT and CDR2 FQNNGV come from the germline V gene. CDR3: CASTEKVWTDTQYF. CDR3 DNA sequence: TGTGCCAGCACCGAAAAGGTGTGGACAGATACGCAGTATTTT.

This clone was detected only a few times. The chain combines TRBV7-2 with TRBJ1-2; no definite D call. Trimming cost V 5 bases and J 6 bases, with 19 bases left between them. This CDR3 spans 15 amino acids. The germline V gene has CDR1 SGHTA and CDR2 FQGNSA. The CDR3: CASSPRLYGYHGYTF. The CDR3 DNA reads TGTGCCAGCAGCCCAAGGCTGTACGGGTATCATGGCTACACCTTC. Full variable domain (remainder filled in from reference TRBV7-2 and TRBJ1-2): GAGVSQSPSNKVTEKGKDVELRCDPISGHTALYWYRQSLGQGLEFLIYFQGNSAPDKSGLPSDRFSAERTGGSVSTLTIQRTQQEDSAVYLCASSPRLYGYHGYTFGSGTRLTVV.

V gene TRBV11-2 combines with J gene TRBJ2-4; a weak D match, TRBD2 (6 bases). The CDR3 covers 16 residues. CDR1 is SGHAT, CDR2 FQNNGV, per germline. V was pared by 5 bases and J by 9 bases, with 23 bases between. CDR3 DNA: TGTGCCAGCAGCCGCGGTCGGAGTGAATACGGGAGCATTCAGTACTTC. The encoded protein is CASSRGRSEYGSIQYF.

This clone was observed a few times. The genes are TRBV19 and TRBJ2-7, with 9 bases matching TRBD1. The CDR3 has 13 residues. Germline assignment: CDR1 LNHDA and CDR2 SQIVND (reference sequence). This chain's CDR3 is CASAGTGTYEQYF. In DNA form, the CDR3 reads TGTGCGAGCGCCGGGACAGGGACCTACGAGCAGTACTTC.

The chain has TRBV5-1 and TRBJ1-1; possibly TRBD1 for D (5 bases). Germline lookup yields CDR1 SGHRS and CDR2 YFSETQ. This CDR3 is built from 15 residues. Trimming pared 4 bases from V and 3 bases from J, leaving 16 bases between. For the CDR3, the DNA is TGCGCCAGCAGCCTGGGGACCGCGATGGACACTGAAGCTTTCTTT. Amino acids: CASSLGTAMDTEAFF.

This clone was counted only a few times. The chain is built from TRBV7-2 and TRBJ2-1, with 10 bases identical to TRBD1. V was pared by 6 bases and J by 4 bases, with 12 bases of the junction left unmatched. This CDR3 has 17 residues. The germline V gene encodes CDR1 SGHTA and CDR2 FQGNSA. CDR3 in amino acids: CASRTRTGGTLYNEQFF. Written as DNA, the CDR3 is TGTGCCAGCAGGACAAGGACAGGGGGGACGTTGTACAATGAGCAGTTCTTC.

A few counts support this clone. The chain combines TRBV30 with TRBJ1-4; D is undetermined. CDR1 is GTSNPN, CDR2 SVGIG, per germline (reference sequence). The CDR3 runs 11 residues. The CDR3 DNA reads TGTGGTATGTCGGGAAATGAAAAACTGTTTTTT. Its translation is CGMSGNEKLFF. The variable domain in full, with the rest retrieved from reference TRBV30 and TRBJ1-4, is SQTIHQWPATLVQPVGSPLSLECTVEGTSNPNLYWYRQAAGRGLQLLFYSVGIGQISSEVPQNLSASRPQDRQFILSSKKLLLSDSGFYLCGMSGNEKLFFGSGTQLSVL.

The chain couples TRBV29-1 to TRBJ2-1, with unresolved D. The CDR3 is 11 amino acids. Germline CDR1 and CDR2: SQVTM and ANQGSEA. Trimming took 6 bases from V and 2 from J, leaving 5 bases between them. The CDR3 loop reads CSVRPYNEQFF. DNA for the CDR3: TGCAGCGTGAGGCCCTACAATGAGCAGTTCTTC.

Remarks on this clone: Other DNA sequences in the sample encode the same CDR3. The chain combines TRBV7-3 with TRBJ2-3; perhaps TRBD2 as D (5 bases). V lost 3 bases to trimming and J lost 3 bases, with 7 bases between them. CDR3 length: 13 residues. Per the germline V gene, CDR1 is SGHTA and CDR2 is FQGTGA. CDR3 in amino acids: CASSFRGTDTQYF. The DNA for the CDR3 is TGTGCCAGCAGCTTTAGAGGGACAGATACGCAGTATTTT.